These 27 T cell receptor beta chains were sequenced from one sample in a study of cytomegalovirus exposure and HLA in healthy donors. PCR primers comprised 60 Vbeta and 13 Jbeta primers. Some clones are missing from TCRdb's copy, which holds only in-frame ones; the method was immunoSEQ multiplex PCR. The sample carries 90,000 to 120,000 clones, 70% to 85% recorded once. The material sequenced was PBMCs. The receptors shown here come from a male donor in good health and CMV-seronegative.

The chain combines TRBV5-8 with TRBJ2-7, with TRBD1 as a possible D gene (5 bases). This CDR3 is built from 18 residues. Germline V gives CDR1 SGHTS, CDR2 YDEGEE. V was cut by 0 bases and J by 3 bases, with 22 bases left in between. The CDR3 DNA sequence: TGTGCCAGCAGCTTGGACAGGAGAAAGCCCCATCCCTACTACGAGCAGTACTTC. Its protein product is CASSLDRRKPHPYYEQYF.

The genes are TRBV7-6 and TRBJ2-2; 9 bases fit TRBD2. CDR1 and CDR2 from the germline V gene are SGHVS and FNYEAQ. This CDR3 region has 18 residues. With V trimmed by 4 bases and J by 2 bases, 11 bases remained unmatched. The CDR3 is CASSSLGLAGPNTGELFF. Here the CDR3 DNA reads TGTGCCAGCAGCTCCCTGGGGCTAGCGGGACCAAACACCGGGGAGCTGTTTTTT.

This CDR3 is CASSPTGGKTGELFF. CDR3 DNA sequence: TGTGCCAGCTCACCGACAGGGGGAAAAACCGGGGAGCTGTTTTTT. The V call is TRBV18, the J call TRBJ2-2, with 9 nucleotides matching TRBD1. Germline CDR1 and CDR2: KGHSH and LQKENI. Losses at the gene ends were 3 bases for V and 5 bases for J; bases not matched to a gene: 4. This CDR3 spans 15 amino acids.

This clone was observed a few times. This rearrangement joins TRBV5-6 to TRBJ2-7; 10 bases are shared with TRBD2. The CDR3 extends over 16 amino acids. Germline loops: CDR1 SGHDT, CDR2 YYEEEE. Losses at the gene ends were 0 bases for V and 3 bases for J; bases not matched to a gene: 6. The CDR3 loop is CASSLVGTSAIYEQYF. As DNA, the CDR3 is TGTGCCAGCAGCTTGGTGGGGACTAGCGCAATCTACGAGCAGTACTTC.

V gene TRBV27 combines with J gene TRBJ2-7; maybe TRBD2 (6 bases). Germline-derived CDR1 and CDR2 are MNHEY and SMNVEV (reference sequence). This CDR3 region has 13 residues. V was trimmed by 6 bases and J by 3 bases, leaving 12 bases between them. The CDR3 reads CASSPGRNYEQYF. For the CDR3, the DNA is TGTGCCAGCAGCCCAGGGAGGAACTACGAGCAGTACTTC.

V and J are TRBV27 and TRBJ2-7; 8 positions match TRBD2. This CDR3 is built from 16 residues. CDR1 and CDR2 (germline): MNHEY, SMNVEV (reference sequence). Losses at the gene ends were 5 bases for V and 0 bases for J; bases not matched to a gene: 9. CDR3 bases: TGTGCCAGCAGTCTTAGCGGGACTTCAATCTCCTACGAGCAGTACTTC. Its protein product is CASSLSGTSISYEQYF.

The genes are TRBV6-5 and TRBJ2-5; 7 bases fit TRBD1. The CDR3 is 14 amino acids. The V gene end was trimmed by 5 bases and the J gene end by 6 bases; junction bases not matched to a gene: 9. Germline CDR1 MNHEY, CDR2 SVGAGI. The CDR3, as DNA: TGTGCCAGCAGTACAGGGGCCGAGCCGAAGACCCAGTACTTC. Encoded protein: CASSTGAEPKTQYF.

The V and J genes are TRBV9 and TRBJ2-7, with 8 bases lining up with TRBD1. The CDR3 contains 17 residues. CDR1 SGDLS and CDR2 YYNGEE come from the germline V gene. J lost 3 bases, V lost 0 bases, and 11 bases had no gene match. This CDR3 is CASSVDFQGAGFYEQYF. The CDR3 DNA follows: TGTGCCAGCAGCGTAGACTTTCAGGGGGCAGGGTTCTACGAGCAGTACTTC.

J is TRBJ2-5 and V is TRBV11-3; TRBD1 matches 9 bases. Unmatched junction bases numbered 6, after V lost 5 bases and J lost 5 bases. The CDR3 runs 14 residues. CDR1 and CDR2 (germline): SGHNT, YENEEA. Here the CDR3 DNA reads TGTGCCAGCAGCCGACAGGGGGGGTTGGAGACCCAGTACTTC. Amino acid sequence: CASSRQGGLETQYF.

The V call is TRBV30, the J call TRBJ2-7; TRBD2 agrees at 8 bases. This CDR3 has 16 residues. Germline trimming cut 2 bases from V and 2 bases from J; bases unmatched to any gene: 11. Per the germline V gene, CDR1 is GTSNPN and CDR2 is SVGIG (reference sequence). The CDR3 DNA is TGTGCCTGGAGTCCCCCGGGCCTAGCGGGCGCCTACGAGCAGTACTTC. Translated: CAWSPPGLAGAYEQYF. Based on the CDR3 plus reference TRBV30 and TRBJ2-7, the full variable domain is SQTIHQWPATLVQPVGSPLSLECTVEGTSNPNLYWYRQAAGRGLQLLFYSVGIGQISSEVPQNLSASRPQDRQFILSSKKLLLSDSGFYLCAWSPPGLAGAYEQYFGPGTRLTVT.

The chain has TRBV19 and TRBJ2-1; 13 bases match TRBD2. This CDR3 region has 19 residues. Trimming took 3 bases from V and 1 from J; bases not matched to a gene: 9. CDR1 and CDR2 (germline): LNHDA, SQIVND (reference sequence). CDR3 residues: CASSMPGLAGRSSYNEQFF. CDR3 nucleotides: TGTGCCAGTAGTATGCCGGGACTAGCGGGAAGGTCGTCCTACAATGAGCAGTTCTTC.

The CDR3 loop is CASSLVGRGKNTEAFF. The CDR3 DNA follows: TGTGCCAGCAGTTTAGTAGGTCGGGGAAAGAACACTGAAGCTTTCTTT. This chain links TRBV28 with TRBJ1-1; D is ambiguous. Trimming removed 2 bases at V and 1 base at J, with 14 bases between. This CDR3 is 16 amino acids long. In germline, CDR1 is MDHEN, CDR2 SYDVKM.

The chain has TRBV21-1 and TRBJ1-4; the table's TRBD1 call for D was not verified on the DNA. TRBV21-1 corresponds to a pseudogene. The CDR3 is made up of 15 amino acids. The CDR3 reads CASSNVRDRGEKLFF. Here the CDR3 DNA reads TGTGCCAGCAGCAATGTCCGGGACAGGGGTGAAAAACTGTTTTTT.

This chain connects TRBV5-6 to TRBJ2-7; the D gene is possibly TRBD1 (6 bases). The CDR3 has 14 residues. Trimming pared 4 bases from V and 3 bases from J, leaving 14 bases between. Germline V lookup: CDR1 SGHDT, CDR2 YYEEEE. CDR3 coding DNA: TGTGCCAGCAGCGTTAGAGACAGGAGCTACGAGCAGTACTTC. Protein sequence: CASSVRDRSYEQYF.

The rearrangement uses TRBV2 and TRBJ1-2; 9 bases fit TRBD1. Trimming cost V 6 bases and J 3 bases; bases outside gene matches: 8. This CDR3 is built from 15 residues. Germline V gives CDR1 SNHLY, CDR2 FYNNEI. The CDR3 nucleotides read TGTGCCAGCAGGGCAGAGACAGGGGGGGACTATGGCTACACCTTC. This gives the protein CASRAETGGDYGYTF.

The V and J genes are TRBV7-7 and TRBJ2-5, with a possible D match to TRBD2 (6 bases). The V and J ends lost 5 bases and 5 bases respectively, with 18 bases between them. The CDR3 covers 15 residues. Germline CDR1 SSHAT, CDR2 FNYEAQ (reference sequence). The CDR3 loop reads CASSPMITAGETQYF. CDR3 nucleotides: TGTGCCAGCAGCCCAATGATAACCGCGGGGGAGACCCAGTACTTC.

The chain has TRBV5-1 and TRBJ2-1; TRBD1 matches at 7 bases. Germline V gene lookup returns CDR1 SGHRS and CDR2 YFSETQ. The CDR3 is 14 residues long. J gave up 4 bases and V 4 bases, and 5 bases lay outside the gene matches. In DNA form, the CDR3 reads TGCGCCAGCAGCGGGAGACAGGGATACAATGAGCAGTTCTTC. Amino acid sequence: CASSGRQGYNEQFF.

This clone occurred once. The rearrangement links TRBV7-9 to TRBJ2-2; the D is unclear. V was pared by 5 bases and J by 0 bases, with 13 bases between. CDR1 and CDR2 from the germline V gene are SEHNR and FQNEAQ (reference sequence). The CDR3 totals 16 residues. This chain's CDR3 is CASSANNYPNTGELFF. Here the CDR3 DNA reads TGTGCCAGCAGCGCTAACAACTACCCGAACACCGGGGAGCTGTTTTTT.

The table lists this clone with a few counts. The chain uses TRBV5-1 and TRBJ1-2, with TRBD1 matching over 7 bases. The ends lost 3 bases at V and 4 bases at J; junction bases unmatched: 3. This CDR3 comprises 13 residues. CDR1 SGHRS and CDR2 YFSETQ come from the germline V gene. The CDR3 DNA follows: TGCGCCAGCAGCTCGGGACAGACCTATGGCTACACCTTC. Its translation is CASSSGQTYGYTF.

The CDR3 loop reads CASSQLAGGNEQFF. CDR3 bases: TGTGCCAGCAGCCAATTAGCGGGAGGGAATGAGCAGTTCTTC. V usage is TRBV16 and J usage is TRBJ2-1; TRBD2 aligns across 11 bases. The V and J ends lost 1 base and 7 bases, in that order; junction bases with no gene match: 0. This CDR3 comprises 14 residues. The germline V gene encodes CDR1 KGHSY and CDR2 FQNENV.

The chain employs TRBV7-9 and TRBJ1-1; D gene ambiguous. Trimming cost V 1 base and J 0 bases, with 6 bases left between them. Germline values: CDR1 SEHNR, CDR2 FQNEAQ (reference sequence). The CDR3 length is 14 residues. The CDR3 region has the DNA TGTGCCAGCAGCTTAGTAGCGGTGAACACTGAAGCTTTCTTT. The encoded protein is CASSLVAVNTEAFF.

This chain uses TRBV27 with TRBJ2-1; 11 bases agree with TRBD1. The CDR3 has 15 amino acids. CDR1 is MNHEY, CDR2 SMNVEV, per germline (reference sequence). V lost 4 bases to trimming and J lost 7 bases; unmatched junction nucleotides: 6. CDR3 loop: CASSSGTGGRNEQFF. The CDR3 DNA reads as TGTGCCAGCAGTTCCGGGACAGGGGGTAGAAATGAGCAGTTCTTC.

Turning to this clone: The same CDR3 also results from other DNA sequences found in this sample. The chain has TRBV6-4 and TRBJ2-3; tentative D call: TRBD2 (6 bases). Trimming removed 3 bases from V and 0 bases from J, with 10 bases in between. Looked up from germline, CDR1 is MRHNA and CDR2 is SNTAGT. The CDR3 covers 15 residues. CDR3 DNA sequence: TGTGCCAGCAGTGAGGGTAGCGGTAGCACAGATACGCAGTATTTT. Residues: CASSEGSGSTDTQYF.

V is TRBV28 and J is TRBJ1-4; 8 bases map to TRBD1. This CDR3 has 15 amino acids. In germline, CDR1 is MDHEN, CDR2 SYDVKM. V dropped 6 bases and J dropped 7; count of bases not matched to a gene: 10. CDR3 loop: CASRTTGAPGEKLFF. For the CDR3, the DNA is TGTGCCAGCAGGACGACAGGGGCCCCTGGTGAAAAACTGTTTTTT. The whole variable domain, filled in from reference TRBV28 and TRBJ1-4, reads DVKVTQSSRYLVKRTGEKVFLECVQDMDHENMFWYRQDPGLGLRLIYFSYDVKMKEKGDIPEGYSVSREKKERFSLILESASTNQTSMYLCASRTTGAPGEKLFFGSGTQLSVL.

The genes are TRBV9 and TRBJ1-1, with unresolved D. Trimming took off 4 bases at V and 0 bases at J, with 10 bases between the two ends. Germline V gives CDR1 SGDLS, CDR2 YYNGEE. The CDR3 runs 14 residues. The CDR3: CASSSQYMNTEAFF. CDR3 in DNA: TGTGCCAGCAGCTCCCAGTACATGAACACTGAAGCTTTCTTT.

The V gene is TRBV7-2, the J gene TRBJ1-2; a weak D match, TRBD1 (6 bases). V was trimmed by 5 bases and J by 4 bases, leaving 20 bases between them. Germline V gives CDR1 SGHTA, CDR2 FQGNSA. The length of the CDR3 is 16 residues. The CDR3, as DNA: TGTGCCAGCAGCCCGTCCCGAACCAGGGGTGGCTATGGCTACACCTTC. Its translation: CASSPSRTRGGYGYTF.

This sequence joins TRBV28 and TRBJ1-2; no reliable D call. The CDR3 runs to 13 residues. Per the germline V gene, CDR1 is MDHEN and CDR2 is SYDVKM. Trimming pared 2 bases from V and 4 bases from J, leaving 8 bases between. The CDR3 bases are TGTGCCAGCAGTTTAGAAGACATCTATGGCTACACCTTC. Translation: CASSLEDIYGYTF.